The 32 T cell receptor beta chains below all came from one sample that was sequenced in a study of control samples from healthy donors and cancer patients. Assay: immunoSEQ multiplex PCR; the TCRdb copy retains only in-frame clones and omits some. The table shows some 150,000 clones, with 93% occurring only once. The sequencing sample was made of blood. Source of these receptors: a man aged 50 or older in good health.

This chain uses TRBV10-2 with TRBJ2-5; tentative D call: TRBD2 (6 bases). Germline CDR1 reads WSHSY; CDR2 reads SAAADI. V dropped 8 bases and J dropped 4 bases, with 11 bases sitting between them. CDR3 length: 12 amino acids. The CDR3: CASLSGSETQYF. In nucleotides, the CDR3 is TGCGCCAGCCTTAGCGGCTCAGAGACCCAGTACTTC.

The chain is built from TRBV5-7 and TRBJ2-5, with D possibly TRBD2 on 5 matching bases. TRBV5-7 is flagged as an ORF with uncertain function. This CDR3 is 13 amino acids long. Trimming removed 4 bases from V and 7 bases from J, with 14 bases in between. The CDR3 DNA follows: TGTGCCAGCAGCCAAGAACGAGGGATGACCCAGTACTTC. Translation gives CASSQERGMTQYF.

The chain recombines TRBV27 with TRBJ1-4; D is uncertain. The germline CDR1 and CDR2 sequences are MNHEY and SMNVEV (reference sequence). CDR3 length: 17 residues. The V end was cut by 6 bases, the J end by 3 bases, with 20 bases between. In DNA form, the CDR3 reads TGTGCCAGCAGACCCCCGGGCAGCCATGGTCCTAATGAAAAACTGTTTTTT. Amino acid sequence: CASRPPGSHGPNEKLFF.

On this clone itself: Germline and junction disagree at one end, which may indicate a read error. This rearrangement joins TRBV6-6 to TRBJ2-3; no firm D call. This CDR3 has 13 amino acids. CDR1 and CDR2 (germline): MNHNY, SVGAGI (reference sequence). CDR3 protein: CASSLPGTDAQYF. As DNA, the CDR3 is TGTGCCAGCAGTTTACCTGGCACAGATGCGCAGTATTTT.

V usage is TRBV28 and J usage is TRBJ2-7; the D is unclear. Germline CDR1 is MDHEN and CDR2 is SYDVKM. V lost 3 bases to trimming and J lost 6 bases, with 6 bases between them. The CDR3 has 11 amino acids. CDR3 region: CASSFSREQYF. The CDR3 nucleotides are TGTGCCAGCAGTTTCAGTCGCGAGCAGTACTTC.

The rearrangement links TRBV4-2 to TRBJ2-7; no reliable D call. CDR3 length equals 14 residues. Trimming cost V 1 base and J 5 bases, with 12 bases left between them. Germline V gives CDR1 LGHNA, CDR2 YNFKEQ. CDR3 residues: CASSQAGRAHEQYF. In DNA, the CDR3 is TGTGCCAGCAGCCAAGCGGGTAGGGCCCACGAGCAGTACTTC.

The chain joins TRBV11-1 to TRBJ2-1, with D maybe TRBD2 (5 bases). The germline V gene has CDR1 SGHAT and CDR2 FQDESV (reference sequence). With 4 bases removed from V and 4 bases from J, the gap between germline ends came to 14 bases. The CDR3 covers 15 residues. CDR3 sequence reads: CASSSRRTGYNEQFF. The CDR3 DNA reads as TGTGCCAGCAGCTCGAGGAGGACTGGGTACAATGAGCAGTTCTTC.

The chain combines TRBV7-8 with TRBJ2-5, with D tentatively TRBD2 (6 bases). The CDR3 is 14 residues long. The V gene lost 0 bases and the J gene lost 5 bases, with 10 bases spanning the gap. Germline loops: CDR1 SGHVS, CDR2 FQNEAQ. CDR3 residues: CASSLAGGWETQYF. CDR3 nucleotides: TGTGCCAGCAGCTTAGCGGGAGGATGGGAGACCCAGTACTTC.

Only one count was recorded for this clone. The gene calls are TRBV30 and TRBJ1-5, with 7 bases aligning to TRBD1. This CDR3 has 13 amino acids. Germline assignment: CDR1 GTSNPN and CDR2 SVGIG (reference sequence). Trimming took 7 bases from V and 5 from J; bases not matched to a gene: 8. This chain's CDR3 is CALKDRDHQPQHF. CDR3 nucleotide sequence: TGTGCCTTGAAAGACAGGGATCATCAGCCCCAGCATTTT.

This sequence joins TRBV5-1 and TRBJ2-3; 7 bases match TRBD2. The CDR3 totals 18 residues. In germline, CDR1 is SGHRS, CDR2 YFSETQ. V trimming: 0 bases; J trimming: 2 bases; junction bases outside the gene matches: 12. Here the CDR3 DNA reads TGCGCCAGCAGCTTGGCCAGCGGCGGGAGCTTATACACAGATACGCAGTATTTT. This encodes CASSLASGGSLYTDTQYF.

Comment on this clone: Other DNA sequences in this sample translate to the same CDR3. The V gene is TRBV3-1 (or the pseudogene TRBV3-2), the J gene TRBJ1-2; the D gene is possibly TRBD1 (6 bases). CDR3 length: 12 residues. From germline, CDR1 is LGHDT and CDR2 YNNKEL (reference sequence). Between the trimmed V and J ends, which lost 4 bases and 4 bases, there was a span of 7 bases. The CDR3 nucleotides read TGTGCCAGCAGCCCGACAGGCTATGGCTACACCTTC. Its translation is CASSPTGYGYTF.

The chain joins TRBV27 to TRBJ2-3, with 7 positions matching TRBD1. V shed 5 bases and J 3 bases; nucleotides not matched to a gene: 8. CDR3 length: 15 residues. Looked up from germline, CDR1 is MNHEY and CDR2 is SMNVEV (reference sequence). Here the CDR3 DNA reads TGTGCCAGCAGTCGAAGACAGGGTGTGACAGATACGCAGTATTTT. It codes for CASSRRQGVTDTQYF.

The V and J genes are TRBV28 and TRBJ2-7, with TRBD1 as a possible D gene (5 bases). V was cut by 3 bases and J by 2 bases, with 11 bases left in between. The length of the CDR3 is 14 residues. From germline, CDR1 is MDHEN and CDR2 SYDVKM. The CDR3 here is CASSFRGSPYEQYF. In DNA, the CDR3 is TGTGCCAGCAGTTTTAGGGGTTCCCCCTACGAGCAGTACTTC.

The CDR3 coding sequence is TGTGCCAGCAGCGTACAGGGCTCTGGAAACACCATATATTTT. Its protein product is CASSVQGSGNTIYF. J is TRBJ1-3 and V is TRBV13; a possible D gene is TRBD1 (6 bases). CDR3 size: 14 residues. Trimming cost V 5 bases and J 0 bases, with 8 bases left between them. Germline CDR1 PRHDT, CDR2 FYEKMQ (reference sequence).

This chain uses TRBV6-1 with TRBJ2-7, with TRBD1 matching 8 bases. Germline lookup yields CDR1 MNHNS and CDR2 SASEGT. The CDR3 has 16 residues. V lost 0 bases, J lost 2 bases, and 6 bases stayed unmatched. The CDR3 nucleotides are TGTGCCAGCAGTGAAGCCGGGGACAGGACGACCTACGAGCAGTACTTC. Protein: CASSEAGDRTTYEQYF.

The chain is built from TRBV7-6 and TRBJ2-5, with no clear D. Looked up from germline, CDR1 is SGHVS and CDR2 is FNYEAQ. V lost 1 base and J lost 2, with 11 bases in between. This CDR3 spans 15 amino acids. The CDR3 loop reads CASSLGFGKQETQYF. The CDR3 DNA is TGTGCCAGCAGCTTAGGGTTCGGTAAACAAGAGACCCAGTACTTC.

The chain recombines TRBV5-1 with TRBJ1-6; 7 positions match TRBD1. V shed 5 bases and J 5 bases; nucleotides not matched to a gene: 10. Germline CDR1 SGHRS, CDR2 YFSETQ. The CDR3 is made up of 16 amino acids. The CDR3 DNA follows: TGCGCCAGCAGTCAACGACAGGGAAAAGATAATTCACCCCTCCACTTT. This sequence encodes CASSQRQGKDNSPLHF.

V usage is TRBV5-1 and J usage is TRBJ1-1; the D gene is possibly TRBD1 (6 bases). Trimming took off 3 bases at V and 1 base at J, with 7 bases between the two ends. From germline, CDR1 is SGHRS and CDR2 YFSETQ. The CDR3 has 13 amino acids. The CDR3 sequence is CASSWTANTEAFF. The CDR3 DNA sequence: TGCGCCAGCAGCTGGACAGCGAACACTGAAGCTTTCTTT.

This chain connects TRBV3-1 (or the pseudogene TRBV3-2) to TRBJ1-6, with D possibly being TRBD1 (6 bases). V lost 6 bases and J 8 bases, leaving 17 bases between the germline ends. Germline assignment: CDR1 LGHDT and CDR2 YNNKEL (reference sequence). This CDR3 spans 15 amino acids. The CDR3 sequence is CASRKTGIFDSPLHF. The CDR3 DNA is TGTGCCAGCAGGAAAACAGGGATTTTCGATTCACCCCTCCACTTT.

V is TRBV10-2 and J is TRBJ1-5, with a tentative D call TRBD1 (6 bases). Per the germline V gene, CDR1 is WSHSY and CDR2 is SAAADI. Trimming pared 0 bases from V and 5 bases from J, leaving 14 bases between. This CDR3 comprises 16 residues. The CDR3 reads CASSESVWGAYQPQHF. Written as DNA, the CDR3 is TGCGCCAGCAGTGAGTCAGTATGGGGGGCTTATCAGCCCCAGCATTTT.

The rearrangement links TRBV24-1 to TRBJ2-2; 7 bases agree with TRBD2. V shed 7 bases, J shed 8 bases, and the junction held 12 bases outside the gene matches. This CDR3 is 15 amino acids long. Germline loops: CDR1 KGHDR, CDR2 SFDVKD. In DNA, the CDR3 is TGTGCCACCAGCAGAGATAGCGGGTTCCTAGGGGAGCTGTTTTTT. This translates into CATSRDSGFLGELFF.

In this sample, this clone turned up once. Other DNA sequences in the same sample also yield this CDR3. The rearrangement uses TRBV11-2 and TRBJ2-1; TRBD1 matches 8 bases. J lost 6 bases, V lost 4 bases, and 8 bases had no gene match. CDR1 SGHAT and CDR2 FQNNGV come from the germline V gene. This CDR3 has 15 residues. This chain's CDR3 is CASSSDRGLGNEQFF. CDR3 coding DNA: TGTGCCAGCAGCTCAGACAGGGGTCTTGGCAATGAGCAGTTCTTC.

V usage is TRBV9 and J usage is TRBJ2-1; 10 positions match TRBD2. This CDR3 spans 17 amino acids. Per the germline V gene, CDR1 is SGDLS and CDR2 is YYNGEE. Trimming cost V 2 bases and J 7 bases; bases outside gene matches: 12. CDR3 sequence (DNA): TGTGCCAGCAGCGTGGACTTCCGAGCGGGAGGGGTGAATGAGCAGTTCTTC. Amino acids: CASSVDFRAGGVNEQFF.

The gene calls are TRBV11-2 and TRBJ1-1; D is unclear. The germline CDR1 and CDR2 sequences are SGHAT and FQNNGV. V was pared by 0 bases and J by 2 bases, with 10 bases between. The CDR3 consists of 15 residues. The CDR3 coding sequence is TGTGCCAGCAGCTTAGAGGCAGCTATTAACACTGAAGCTTTCTTT. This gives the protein CASSLEAAINTEAFF.

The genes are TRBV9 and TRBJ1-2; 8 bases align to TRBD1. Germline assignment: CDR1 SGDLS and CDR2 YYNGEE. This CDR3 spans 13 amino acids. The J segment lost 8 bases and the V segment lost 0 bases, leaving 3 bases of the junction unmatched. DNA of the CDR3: TGTGCCAGCAGCGTAGCAGGGGGCGGCGGCTACACCTTC. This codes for CASSVAGGGGYTF.

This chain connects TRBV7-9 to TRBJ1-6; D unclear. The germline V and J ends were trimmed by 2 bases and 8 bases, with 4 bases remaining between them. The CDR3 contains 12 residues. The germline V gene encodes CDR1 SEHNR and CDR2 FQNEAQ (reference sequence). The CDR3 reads CASSLSDSPLHF. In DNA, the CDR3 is TGTGCCAGCAGCTTAAGCGATTCACCCCTCCACTTT.

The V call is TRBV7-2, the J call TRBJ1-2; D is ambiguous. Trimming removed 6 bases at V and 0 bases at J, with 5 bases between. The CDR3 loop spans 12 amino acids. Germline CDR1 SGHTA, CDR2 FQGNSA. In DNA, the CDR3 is TGTGCCAGCAGTCCCCCTAACTATGGCTACACCTTC. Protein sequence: CASSPPNYGYTF.

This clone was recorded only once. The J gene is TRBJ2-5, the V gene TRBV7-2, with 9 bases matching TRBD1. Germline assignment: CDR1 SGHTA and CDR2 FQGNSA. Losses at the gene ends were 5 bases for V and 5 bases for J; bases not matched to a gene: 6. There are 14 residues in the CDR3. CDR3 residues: CASSVDRGRETQYF. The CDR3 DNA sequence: TGTGCCAGCAGCGTGGACAGGGGTCGTGAGACCCAGTACTTC.

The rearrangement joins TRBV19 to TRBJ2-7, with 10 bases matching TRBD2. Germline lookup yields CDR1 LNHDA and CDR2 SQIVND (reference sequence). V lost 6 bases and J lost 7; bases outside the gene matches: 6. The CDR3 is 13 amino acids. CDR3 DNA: TGTGCCAGTAGGTCTAGCGGGAGATCTGAGCAGTACTTC. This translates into CASRSSGRSEQYF. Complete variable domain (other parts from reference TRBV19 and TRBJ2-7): DGGITQSPKYLFRKEGQNVTLSCEQNLNHDAMYWYRQDPGQGLRLIYYSQIVNDFQKGDIAEGYSVSREKKESFPLTVTSAQKNPTAFYLCASRSSGRSEQYFGPGTRLTVT.

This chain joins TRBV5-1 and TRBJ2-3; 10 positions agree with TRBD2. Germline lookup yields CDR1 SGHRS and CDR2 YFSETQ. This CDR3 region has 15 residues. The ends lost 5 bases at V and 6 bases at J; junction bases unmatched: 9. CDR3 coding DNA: TGCGCCAGCAGAGGGAGGCTAGCGGGAGCCGATACGCAGTATTTT. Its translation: CASRGRLAGADTQYF.

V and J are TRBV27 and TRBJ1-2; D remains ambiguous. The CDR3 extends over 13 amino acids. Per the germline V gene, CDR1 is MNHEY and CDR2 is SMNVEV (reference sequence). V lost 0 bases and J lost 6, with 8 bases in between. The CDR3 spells CASSLSLVNGYTF. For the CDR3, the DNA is TGTGCCAGCAGTTTATCTCTGGTAAATGGCTACACCTTC.

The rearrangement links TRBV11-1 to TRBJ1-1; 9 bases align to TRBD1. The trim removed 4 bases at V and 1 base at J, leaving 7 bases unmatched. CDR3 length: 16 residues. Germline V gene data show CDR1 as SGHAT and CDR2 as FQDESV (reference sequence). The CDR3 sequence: CASSYRQGVGNTEAFF. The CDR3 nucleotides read TGTGCCAGCAGCTATAGACAGGGGGTTGGGAACACTGAAGCTTTCTTT.